Shown below are 12 T cell receptor beta chains from a single sample sequenced in a study of shared clonotypes between healthy human individuals. Using immunoSEQ multiplex PCR, the repertoire was profiled, and TCRdb retains in-frame clones only, with some absent. This sample yields 780,000 or so clones, of which over 60% are seen a single time; about 1.8% belongs to the top ten. What was sequenced was memory CD4+ T cells sorted from blood. Subset meaning: CD45RA-negative fraction. The receptors were gathered from a woman under 40 in good health.

The rearrangement joins TRBV7-9 to TRBJ2-5; D is undetermined. The germline V and J ends were trimmed by 5 bases and 5 bases, with 12 bases remaining between them. CDR1 and CDR2 (germline): SEHNR, FQNEAQ (reference sequence). The CDR3 totals 13 residues. CDR3 residues: CASSQNGGETQYF. The CDR3 bases are TGTGCCAGCAGCCAAAATGGTGGGGAGACCCAGTACTTC.

The chain has TRBV29-1 and TRBJ1-5; possibly TRBD1 for D (5 bases). V lost 5 bases, J lost 3 bases, and 11 bases lay in between. This CDR3 has 13 residues. Germline CDR1 SQVTM, CDR2 ANQGSEA. The CDR3 sequence is CSVKQAFNQPQHF. The CDR3 coding sequence is TGCAGCGTTAAACAGGCCTTCAATCAGCCCCAGCATTTT.

As concerns this clone: Other DNA sequences in the sample encode the same CDR3. The J gene is TRBJ2-2, the V gene TRBV5-4; D may be TRBD1 or TRBD2 (5 bases each). Germline V lookup: CDR1 SGHNT, CDR2 YYREEE (reference sequence). CDR3 size: 13 residues. Trimming took 0 bases from V and 6 from J, leaving 6 bases between them. In nucleotides, the CDR3 is TGTGCCAGCAGCTTGGTGGGGGCCGGGGAGCTGTTTTTT. It codes for CASSLVGAGELFF.

The chain uses TRBV27 and TRBJ2-3; 8 bases agree with TRBD2. J gave up 7 bases and V 1 base, and 13 bases lay outside the gene matches. CDR1 and CDR2 from the germline V gene are MNHEY and SMNVEV (reference sequence). The CDR3 has 17 amino acids. The CDR3 nucleotides read TGTGCCAGCAGTTTATTGGGGACTAGTGGGTTCCTAAATACGCAGTATTTT. This translates into CASSLLGTSGFLNTQYF.

This chain links TRBV2 with TRBJ2-7; TRBD2 matches at 10 bases. With V trimmed by 6 bases and J by 7 bases, 9 bases remained unmatched. The length of the CDR3 is 14 residues. Germline CDR1 is SNHLY and CDR2 is FYNNEI. The CDR3 region is CASRTSGAPGEQYF. The CDR3 DNA reads TGTGCCAGCAGAACTAGCGGGGCCCCGGGGGAGCAGTACTTC.

The chain joins TRBV14 to TRBJ1-2; D is perhaps TRBD1 (6 bases). V gave up 5 bases and J gave up 4 bases, with 26 bases separating them. CDR1 and CDR2 from the germline V gene are SGHDN and FVKESK. The CDR3 is 18 amino acids. The CDR3: CASSATPNRTGHPYGYTF. The CDR3 coding sequence is TGTGCCAGCAGCGCGACCCCTAATAGAACGGGACACCCCTATGGCTACACCTTC. The variable domain in full, completed from reference TRBV14 and TRBJ1-2, reads EAGVTQFPSHSVIEKGQTVTLRCDPISGHDNLYWYRRVMGKEIKFLLHFVKESKQDESGMPNNRFLAERTGGTYSTLKVQPAELEDSGVYFCASSATPNRTGHPYGYTFGSGTRLTVV.

V is TRBV6-6 and J is TRBJ2-7, with 9 bases lining up with TRBD2. Losses at the gene ends were 6 bases for V and 3 bases for J; bases not matched to a gene: 6. Looked up from germline, CDR1 is MNHNY and CDR2 is SVGAGI (reference sequence). This CDR3 is built from 14 residues. The CDR3 DNA follows: TGTGCCAGCAGATTAGCGGGAGTGGGCTACGAGCAGTACTTC. Translation: CASRLAGVGYEQYF.

This rearrangement joins TRBV7-2 to TRBJ1-2, with D perhaps matching TRBD1 (5 bases). Trimming took off 4 bases at V and 5 bases at J, with 20 bases between the two ends. The V gene's germline CDR1 is SGHTA and CDR2 FQGNSA. This CDR3 comprises 16 residues. The CDR3 reads CASSSRGRGGYYGYTF. The CDR3 bases are TGTGCCAGCAGCTCCCGTGGGAGGGGAGGTTATTATGGCTACACCTTC.

This clone was counted ten times or more. The CDR3 DNA sequence: TGCGCCAGCAGCTTGGGGGAGGCCCCCTACAATGAGCAGTTCTTC. It yields the protein CASSLGEAPYNEQFF. The V gene is TRBV5-1, the J gene TRBJ2-1, with a weak D call TRBD2 (6 bases). Germline-derived CDR1 and CDR2 are SGHRS and YFSETQ. V gave up 0 bases and J gave up 2 bases, with 9 bases separating them. CDR3 length equals 15 residues.

CDR3 residues: CASGPPWDQPQHF. The CDR3 DNA sequence: TGTGCCAGCGGGCCACCGTGGGATCAGCCCCAGCATTTT. This sequence joins TRBV7-2 and TRBJ1-5; D is unresolved. CDR3 length equals 13 residues. Trimming shortened V by 8 bases and J by 5 bases, and 13 bases separated the two germline ends. Germline CDR1 is SGHTA and CDR2 is FQGNSA.

By proportion, this clone is medium-sized. The chain links TRBV6-1 to TRBJ2-7; 8 bases fit TRBD1. The CDR3 sequence is 13 residues long. The V gene's germline CDR1 is MNHNS and CDR2 SASEGT. Trimming cost V 7 bases and J 5 bases; bases outside gene matches: 7. The CDR3 coding sequence is TGTGCCAGCACTTTCGGACAGGGAGACGAGCAGTACTTC. Encoded protein: CASTFGQGDEQYF.

The rearrangement joins TRBV4-2 to TRBJ2-3, with D perhaps matching TRBD1 (6 bases). V lost 5 bases to trimming and J lost 0 bases, with 15 bases between them. From germline, CDR1 is LGHNA and CDR2 YNFKEQ. There are 16 residues in the CDR3. This CDR3 reads CASSLGALTSTDTQYF. The CDR3 nucleotides read TGTGCCAGCAGCTTGGGGGCGCTTACAAGCACAGATACGCAGTATTTT.